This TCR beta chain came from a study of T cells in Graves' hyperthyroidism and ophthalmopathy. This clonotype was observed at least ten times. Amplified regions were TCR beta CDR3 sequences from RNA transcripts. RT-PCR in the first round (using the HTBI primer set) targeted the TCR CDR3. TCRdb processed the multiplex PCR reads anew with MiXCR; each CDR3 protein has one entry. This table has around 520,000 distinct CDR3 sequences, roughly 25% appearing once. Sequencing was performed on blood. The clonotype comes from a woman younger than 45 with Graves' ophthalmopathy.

The DNA for the CDR3 is TGTGCCAGTGGGAGACAGGCAAACTATGGCTACACCTTC. It is translated as CASGRQANYGYTF. This chain joins TRBV19 and TRBJ1-2; possibly TRBD1 for D (6 bases). Germline values: CDR1 LNHDA, CDR2 SQIVND (reference sequence). The CDR3 length is 13 residues. Trimming left V 8 bases short and J 2 bases short, with 12 bases between.